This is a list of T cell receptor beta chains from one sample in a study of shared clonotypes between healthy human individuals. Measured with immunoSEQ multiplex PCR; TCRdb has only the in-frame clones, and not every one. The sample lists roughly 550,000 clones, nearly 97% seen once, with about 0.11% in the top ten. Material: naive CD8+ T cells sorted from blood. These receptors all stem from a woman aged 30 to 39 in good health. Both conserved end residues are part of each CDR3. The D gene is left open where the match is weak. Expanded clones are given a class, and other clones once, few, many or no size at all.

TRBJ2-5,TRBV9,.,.,TGTGCCAGCAGCTCGGACTTCGAGGAGACCCAGTACTTC,CASSSDFEETQYF
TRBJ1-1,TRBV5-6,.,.,TGTGCCAGCAGCGAACTAGACAGGCGCCCCACTGAAGCTTTCTTT,CASSELDRRPTEAFF
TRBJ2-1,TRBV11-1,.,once,TGTGCCAGCAGCCCGCGGGACATTGTCTACAATGAGCAGTTCTTC,CASSPRDIVYNEQFF
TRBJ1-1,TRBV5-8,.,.,TGTGCCAGCAGCTTGGGGGGCGGGAGAGAAGCTTTCTTT,CASSLGGGREAFF
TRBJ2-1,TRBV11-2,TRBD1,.,TGTGCCAGCAGCTTAGGTTGGACAGGGGATGAGGAGCAGTTCTTC,CASSLGWTGDEEQFF
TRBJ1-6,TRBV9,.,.,TGTGCCAGCTCTTCAGGGACTAATTCACCCCTCCACTTT,CASSSGTNSPLHF
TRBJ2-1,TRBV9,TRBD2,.,TGTGCCAGCAACTCCGAGGCGGGGGGTGAGCAGTTCTTC,CASNSEAGGEQFF
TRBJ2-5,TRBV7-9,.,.,TGTGCCAGCACAGGCGGGCGAGCGGGAGAGACCCAGTACTTC,CASTGGRAGETQYF
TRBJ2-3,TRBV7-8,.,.,TGTGCCAGCAGCGGGCTAGCGAGTAGCACAGATACGCAGTATTTT,CASSGLASSTDTQYF
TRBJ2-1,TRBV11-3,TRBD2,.,TGTGCCAGCAGCTTAACCGGGACTAGCGGCAATGAGCAGTTCTTC,CASSLTGTSGNEQFF
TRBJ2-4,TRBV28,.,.,TGTGCCAGCAGTTTCGGGCAGGGGTTCAACATTCAGTACTTC,CASSFGQGFNIQYF
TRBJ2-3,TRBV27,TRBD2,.,TGTGCCAGCAGTGCCCTAGCGGGTTCCGCAGATACGCAGTATTTT,CASSALAGSADTQYF
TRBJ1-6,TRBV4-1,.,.,TGCGCCAGCAGCCAAGTTGGAGGATCACCCCTCCACTTT,CASSQVGGSPLHF
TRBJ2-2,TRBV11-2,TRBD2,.,TGTGCCAGCAGACCTCGGGAGGGCCCCACCGGGGAGCTGTTTTTT,CASRPREGPTGELFF
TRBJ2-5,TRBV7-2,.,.,TGTGCCAGCAGCTTAGTGGGAAATCCTCAGGAGACCCAGTACTTC,CASSLVGNPQETQYF
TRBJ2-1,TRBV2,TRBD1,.,TGTGCCAGCAGTCCTGCGACAGGGGGAGAAGGTGAGCAGTTCTTC,CASSPATGGEGEQFF
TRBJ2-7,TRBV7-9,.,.,TGTGCCAGCAGCTCCGACTTCTACGAGCAGTACTTC,CASSSDFYEQYF